These 17 T cell receptor beta chains were all obtained from the same sample, sequenced in a study of T cells in tuberculosis. Generated by immunoSEQ multiplex PCR, the TCRdb table keeps only in-frame clones and is missing some. The sample yields tens of thousands of clones, 90% to 95% seen once. Time point indicated: new active TB diagnosis, blood taken before or within 7 days of starting treatment. This material consisted of PBMCs, taken at tuberculosis diagnosis. Source of these receptors: an adult with tuberculosis.

The CDR3 nucleotides read TGTGCCAGCTCACCTATCGGGAAAGAGACCCAGTACTTC. It specifies CASSPIGKETQYF. This chain uses TRBV18 with TRBJ2-5; tentative D call: TRBD2 (5 bases). CDR1 is KGHSH and CDR2 is LQKENI in the germline V gene. V was clipped by 3 bases and J by 3 bases, with 8 bases between them. The CDR3 sequence is 13 residues long.

The chain carries TRBV10-3 and TRBJ2-7; 9 bases fit TRBD1. Germline lookup yields CDR1 ENHRY and CDR2 SYGVKD. The CDR3 sequence is 15 residues long. V shed 0 bases and J 3 bases; nucleotides not matched to a gene: 3. CDR3 sequence reads: CAISESPGQGYEQYF. The CDR3 nucleotides read TGTGCCATCAGTGAGTCACCGGGACAGGGCTACGAGCAGTACTTC.

The chain couples TRBV6-1 to TRBJ2-7; D unresolved. The CDR3 is 12 residues long. CDR1 and CDR2 (germline): MNHNS, SASEGT. Trimming removed 8 bases at V and 2 bases at J, with 10 bases between. As DNA, the CDR3 is TGTGCCAGCTGCCCGGGTCCCTACGAGCAGTACTTC. Encoded protein: CASCPGPYEQYF.

The CDR3 nucleotides read TGTGCCAGCACCCCGGAGGGGAGGGTCTACAATGAGCAGTTCTTC. Amino acid sequence: CASTPEGRVYNEQFF. V is TRBV6-1 and J is TRBJ2-1; 7 bases map to TRBD2. The CDR3 runs 15 residues. Germline CDR1 MNHNS, CDR2 SASEGT. Trimming removed 7 bases from V and 3 bases from J; junction bases left unmatched: 9.

The chain employs TRBV9 and TRBJ2-1, with TRBD2 matching 8 bases. CDR1 SGDLS and CDR2 YYNGEE come from the germline V gene. After removal of 0 bases from V and 1 base from J, the junction contained 3 bases not matched to a gene. The CDR3 spans 16 residues. The CDR3 sequence is CASSVVPGGSYNEQFF. CDR3 DNA sequence: TGTGCCAGCAGCGTAGTCCCGGGAGGGTCCTACAATGAGCAGTTCTTC. The complete variable domain, with remaining parts taken from reference TRBV9 and TRBJ2-1, reads DSGVTQTPKHLITATGQRVTLRCSPRSGDLSVYWYQQSLDQGLQFLIQYYNGEERAKGNILERFSAQQFPDLHSELNLSSLELGDSALYFCASSVVPGGSYNEQFFGPGTRLTVL.

This clone was found once. This chain links TRBV7-2 with TRBJ2-6; unclear D gene. The CDR3 consists of 18 residues. The germline gives CDR1 SGHTA, CDR2 FQGNSA. V was cut by 1 base and J by 0 bases, with 13 bases left in between. The chain's CDR3 is CASSLEIRSPSGANVLTF. The CDR3 bases are TGTGCCAGCAGCTTAGAAATTAGGAGTCCCTCTGGGGCCAACGTCCTGACTTTC.

The V gene is TRBV27, the J gene TRBJ2-5; D unclear. Germline V lookup: CDR1 MNHEY, CDR2 SMNVEV (reference sequence). The CDR3 length is 13 residues. V lost 2 bases and J lost 5, with 9 bases in between. CDR3 region: CASSLGLIETQYF. CDR3 bases: TGTGCCAGCAGTTTAGGGCTCATTGAGACCCAGTACTTC.

This clone was picked up one time. V and J are TRBV29-1 and TRBJ1-1; tentative D call: TRBD1 (5 bases). The CDR3 covers 15 residues. The V end lost 7 bases, the J end lost 3 bases, and 21 bases lay between the germline ends. The germline V gene encodes CDR1 SQVTM and CDR2 ANQGSEA. DNA for the CDR3: TGCAGCGCCAAAGACCCAGGGATCCCCTACACTGAAGCTTTCTTT. Encoded protein: CSAKDPGIPYTEAFF.

This clone came up a few times. The gene calls are TRBV5-1 and TRBJ2-2, with a weak D call TRBD2 (6 bases). Trimming stripped 4 bases from V and 6 bases from J, with 25 bases between. Per the germline V gene, CDR1 is SGHRS and CDR2 is YFSETQ. The CDR3 extends over 18 amino acids. The CDR3 DNA is TGCGCCAGCAGCCTGGCCGTCGGAGGAGGGCGTAGGTCCGGGGAGCTGTTTTTT. It specifies CASSLAVGGGRRSGELFF.

The genes are TRBV6-1 and TRBJ2-1; 7 positions agree with TRBD1. The CDR3 contains 13 residues. Trimming took 8 bases from V and 1 from J; bases not matched to a gene: 2. Germline assignment: CDR1 MNHNS and CDR2 SASEGT. CDR3 protein: CASRDSSYNEQFF. The CDR3 region has the DNA TGTGCCAGCCGGGACAGTTCCTACAATGAGCAGTTCTTC.

The chain links TRBV7-2 to TRBJ2-7; tentative D call: TRBD1 (5 bases). V dropped 1 base and J dropped 2 bases, with 12 bases sitting between them. Looked up from germline, CDR1 is SGHTA and CDR2 is FQGNSA. This CDR3 has 15 residues. The CDR3 coding sequence is TGTGCCAGCAGCTTAGGTCCAGGGATAGCCTACGAGCAGTACTTC. This gives the protein CASSLGPGIAYEQYF. The variable domain in full, completed from reference TRBV7-2 and TRBJ2-7, reads GAGVSQSPSNKVTEKGKDVELRCDPISGHTALYWYRQSLGQGLEFLIYFQGNSAPDKSGLPSDRFSAERTGGSVSTLTIQRTQQEDSAVYLCASSLGPGIAYEQYFGPGTRLTVT.

The CDR3: CASSSTRGNTEAFF. In nucleotides, the CDR3 is TGTGCCAGCAGTTCTACCCGGGGAAACACTGAAGCTTTCTTT. This chain links TRBV6-1 with TRBJ1-1; D gene unclear. Trimming removed 5 bases at V and 2 bases at J, with 12 bases between. CDR3 length equals 14 residues. Germline V lookup: CDR1 MNHNS, CDR2 SASEGT.

This rearrangement joins TRBV7-9 to TRBJ2-1, with TRBD2 matching over 12 bases. Trimming at V came to 5 bases and at J to 5 bases, leaving 13 bases not matched to a gene. The germline V gene has CDR1 SEHNR and CDR2 FQNEAQ (reference sequence). The CDR3 has 18 residues. As DNA, the CDR3 is TGTGCCAGCAGCCGATTGATACTAGCGGGAGGTTACCACAATGAGCAGTTCTTC. Translation: CASSRLILAGGYHNEQFF.

The V and J genes are TRBV5-1 and TRBJ2-7, with 7 bases lining up with TRBD1. Germline CDR1 and CDR2: SGHRS and YFSETQ. The J segment lost 3 bases and the V segment lost 5 bases, leaving 5 bases of the junction unmatched. The CDR3 loop spans 13 amino acids. The chain's CDR3 is CASRTGSNYEQYF. The CDR3 coding sequence is TGCGCCAGCAGGACAGGGAGCAACTACGAGCAGTACTTC.

This clone was counted once. The genes are TRBV6-6 and TRBJ2-6, with 7 bases aligning to TRBD2. Trimming removed 7 bases from V and 2 bases from J; junction bases left unmatched: 8. CDR1 MNHNY and CDR2 SVGAGI come from the germline V gene (reference sequence). The CDR3 consists of 16 residues. In DNA form, the CDR3 reads TGTGCCAGCACCCCTAGGGGAGGGGCTGGGGCCAACGTCCTGACTTTC. This translates into CASTPRGGAGANVLTF.

V gene TRBV6-5 combines with J gene TRBJ1-2; 8 bases agree with TRBD1. Unmatched junction bases numbered 11, after V lost 7 bases and J lost 4 bases. Germline V gene lookup returns CDR1 MNHEY and CDR2 SVGAGI. The length of the CDR3 is 15 residues. CDR3 coding DNA: TGTGCCAGCACCTCTAAATGGGACAGGCCCTATGGCTACACCTTC. Protein: CASTSKWDRPYGYTF.

This sequence joins TRBV6-5 and TRBJ1-2, with D unclear. Germline CDR1 and CDR2: MNHEY and SVGAGI. The CDR3 sequence is 12 residues long. V dropped 8 bases and J dropped 0 bases, with 7 bases sitting between them. CDR3 sequence: CASSTANYGYTF. The CDR3 nucleotides read TGTGCCAGCTCCACAGCTAACTATGGCTACACCTTC.